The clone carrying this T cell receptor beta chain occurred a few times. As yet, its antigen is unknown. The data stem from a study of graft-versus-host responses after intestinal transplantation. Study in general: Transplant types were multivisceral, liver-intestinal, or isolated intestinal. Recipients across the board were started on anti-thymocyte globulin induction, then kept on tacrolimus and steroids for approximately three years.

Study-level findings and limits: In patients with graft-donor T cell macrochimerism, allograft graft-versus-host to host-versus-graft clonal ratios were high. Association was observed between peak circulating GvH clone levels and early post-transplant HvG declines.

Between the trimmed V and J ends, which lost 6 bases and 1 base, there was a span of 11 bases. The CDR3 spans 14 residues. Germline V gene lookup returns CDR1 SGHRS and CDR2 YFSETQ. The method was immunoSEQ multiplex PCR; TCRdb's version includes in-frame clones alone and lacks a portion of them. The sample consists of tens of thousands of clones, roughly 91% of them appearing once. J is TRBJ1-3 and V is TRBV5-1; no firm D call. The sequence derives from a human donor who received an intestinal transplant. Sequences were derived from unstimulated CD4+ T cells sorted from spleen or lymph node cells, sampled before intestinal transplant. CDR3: CASKQAYSGNTIYF. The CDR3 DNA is TGCGCCAGCAAGCAGGCTTATTCTGGAAACACCATATATTTT.